This entry lists 29 T cell receptor beta chains sequenced from one sample in a study of T cells in Graves' hyperthyroidism and ophthalmopathy. RNA transcripts yielded amplified TCR beta CDR3 regions. HTBI primers were employed in a first-round RT-PCR of the TCR CDR3. From the multiplex PCR reads, TCRdb called clonotypes with MiXCR, one entry per CDR3 protein. The table lists a few hundred thousand distinct CDR3 sequences, around 14% of them singletons. Input material: blood. Source of these receptors: a woman aged 30 to 39 with Graves' hyperthyroidism.

This clonotype was observed a few times. The chain links TRBV12-3 or TRBV12-4 to TRBJ2-1; possibly TRBD1 or TRBD2 for D (5 bases each). The V end was cut by 2 bases, the J end by 15 bases, with 14 bases between. The CDR3 is 12 amino acids. CDR3 region: CASSLPAGSRFF. CDR3 nucleotides: TGTGCCAGCAGTTTACCAGCAGGGAGTCGGTTCTTC.

The V and J genes are TRBV29-1 and TRBJ2-2, with D hard to call. The CDR3 has 13 residues. CDR1 and CDR2 from the germline V gene are SQVTM and ANQGSEA. Trimming removed 1 base from V and 0 bases from J, with 3 bases in between. CDR3 in amino acids: CSVEAPNTGELFF. The CDR3 DNA reads TGCAGCGTTGAAGCGCCGAACACCGGGGAGCTGTTTTTT.

The chain employs TRBV19 and TRBJ2-4; D may match TRBD1 or TRBD2 (5 bases each). Per the germline V gene, CDR1 is LNHDA and CDR2 is SQIVND (reference sequence). The CDR3 is 14 amino acids. The V gene lost 5 bases and the J gene lost 4 bases, with 12 bases spanning the gap. CDR3 nucleotides: TGTGCCAGTAGTCCTTGGGACCCTAAAAACATTCAGTACTTC. It translates to CASSPWDPKNIQYF.

This clonotype showed up just a few times. The chain joins TRBV24-1 to TRBJ1-2; TRBD1 agrees at 7 bases. The CDR3 loop spans 16 amino acids. CDR1 and CDR2 (germline): KGHDR, SFDVKD. With V trimmed by 5 bases and J by 0 bases, 8 bases remained unmatched. CDR3 in amino acids: CATSGRQGSPNYGYTF. The CDR3 DNA is TGTGCCACCAGTGGTAGACAGGGCTCACCTAACTATGGCTACACCTTC.

V usage is TRBV19 and J usage is TRBJ2-7, with D unresolved. CDR3 length: 13 residues. Germline V CDR1 and CDR2: LNHDA, SQIVND (reference sequence). The V end lost 0 bases, the J end lost 9 bases, and 12 bases lay between the germline ends. The CDR3 spells CASSIDEEQPQYF. The CDR3 DNA reads as TGTGCCAGTAGTATAGATGAGGAACAGCCGCAGTACTTC.

This clonotype occurred a few times. This chain connects TRBV7-3 to TRBJ2-1; 8 nucleotides match TRBD1. This CDR3 has 15 residues. With V trimmed by 5 bases and J by 0 bases, 3 bases remained unmatched. Germline V gene lookup returns CDR1 SGHTA and CDR2 FQGTGA. CDR3 sequence reads: CASSHGQGSYNEQFF. The CDR3 DNA follows: TGTGCCAGCAGCCACGGACAGGGCTCCTACAATGAGCAGTTCTTC.

At least ten counts were recorded for this clonotype. DNA of the CDR3: TGTGCCAGCAGCCCCTGGGGGGAAGGACTCTACGAGCAGTACTTC. This gives the protein CASSPWGEGLYEQYF. The V gene is TRBV7-9, the J gene TRBJ2-7; TRBD2 might be the D (6 bases). The CDR3 runs to 15 residues. Germline V gene lookup returns CDR1 SEHNR and CDR2 FQNEAQ (reference sequence). V lost 5 bases, J lost 3 bases, and 17 bases lay in between.

This clonotype has more than one count but fewer than ten. The rearrangement uses TRBV20-1 and TRBJ2-2, with D perhaps TRBD2 (5 bases). The CDR3 runs 14 residues. Trimming shortened V by 1 base and J by 4 bases, and 10 bases separated the two germline ends. Germline values: CDR1 DFQATT, CDR2 SNEGSKA (reference sequence). The CDR3 sequence is CSARGGSLTGELFF. In DNA, the CDR3 is TGCAGTGCTAGAGGAGGGAGTCTCACCGGGGAGCTGTTTTTT.

This clonotype was counted ten times or more. This chain joins TRBV2 and TRBJ1-1, with 7 bases lining up with TRBD1. The germline CDR1 and CDR2 sequences are SNHLY and FYNNEI. The CDR3 loop spans 15 amino acids. V trimming: 6 bases; J trimming: 1 base; junction bases outside the gene matches: 8. In DNA, the CDR3 is TGTGCCAGCAGGGGAAGGACAGGCCGGAACACTGAAGCTTTCTTT. It encodes CASRGRTGRNTEAFF. The whole variable domain, filled in from reference TRBV2 and TRBJ1-1, reads EPEVTQTPSHQVTQMGQEVILRCVPISNHLYFYWYRQILGQKVEFLVSFYNNEISEKSEIFDDQFSVERPDGSNFTLKIRSTKLEDSAMYFCASRGRTGRNTEAFFGQGTRLTVV.

The sample holds many counts of this clonotype. The V and J genes are TRBV28 and TRBJ2-7; possibly TRBD1 for D (5 bases). This CDR3 contains 15 residues. Trimming took off 3 bases at V and 5 bases at J, with 17 bases between the two ends. Germline V gene data show CDR1 as MDHEN and CDR2 as SYDVKM. The DNA for the CDR3 is TGTGCCAGCAGTTTTTCGTCCAGGGTTGTCCACGAGCAGTACTTC. This sequence encodes CASSFSSRVVHEQYF.

This clonotype was counted once. This chain joins TRBV6-2 or TRBV6-3 and TRBJ1-2; D not certain. CDR1 and CDR2 (germline): MNHEY, SVGEGT. The V end was cut by 5 bases, the J end by 4 bases, with 11 bases between. The length of the CDR3 is 13 residues. The CDR3 region has the DNA TGTGCCAGCAGTGGATTCCAGATCTATGGCTACACCTTC. As protein: CASSGFQIYGYTF.

This clonotype was found a few times. The chain employs TRBV4-1 and TRBJ2-7; D is perhaps TRBD1 or TRBD2 (5 bases each). CDR1 is MGHRA, CDR2 YSYEKL, per germline. The CDR3 is 15 amino acids. Trimming took off 1 base at V and 5 bases at J, with 15 bases between the two ends. The CDR3 nucleotides read TGCGCCAGCAGCCAAGTCCCGGGACCCGACGACGAGCAGTACTTC. This translates into CASSQVPGPDDEQYF.

This clonotype appeared many times. The chain is built from TRBV20-1 and TRBJ1-1; D is unresolved. The CDR3 is 14 amino acids. The ends were cut back, 6 bases at V and 1 base at J, with 15 bases in the middle. CDR1 and CDR2 from the germline V gene are DFQATT and SNEGSKA (reference sequence). CDR3 DNA: TGCAGTGCCCCCAGGCAGACAAAGAACACTGAAGCTTTCTTT. It codes for CSAPRQTKNTEAFF.

This clonotype was recorded at least ten times. V and J are TRBV28 and TRBJ2-1, with TRBD2 matching over 10 bases. The CDR3 consists of 16 residues. The V and J ends lost 1 base and 8 bases, in that order; junction bases with no gene match: 8. Germline lookup yields CDR1 MDHEN and CDR2 SYDVKM. CDR3 region: CASSLLSGRATDEQFF. CDR3 DNA sequence: TGTGCCAGCAGTTTATTAAGCGGGAGGGCTACCGATGAGCAGTTCTTC.

This clonotype appeared many times. This rearrangement joins TRBV28 to TRBJ1-2; TRBD1 agrees at 7 bases. The CDR3 sequence is 16 residues long. Trimming removed 5 bases from V and 4 bases from J; junction bases left unmatched: 13. From germline, CDR1 is MDHEN and CDR2 SYDVKM. CDR3 in amino acids: CASSPFSDRESYGYTF. For the CDR3, the DNA is TGTGCCAGCAGTCCGTTCTCAGACAGGGAGAGCTATGGCTACACCTTC.

This clonotype was counted only a few times. The chain uses TRBV29-1 and TRBJ2-3; tentatively, D is TRBD1 or TRBD2 (5 bases each). V lost 6 bases, J lost 6 bases, and 16 bases lay in between. The CDR3 is made up of 13 amino acids. Germline CDR1 is SQVTM and CDR2 is ANQGSEA. The chain's CDR3 is CSVEGPQADTQYF. The DNA of the CDR3 is TGCAGCGTCGAGGGACCGCAAGCGGATACGCAGTATTTT.

J is TRBJ1-1 and V is TRBV10-1; D call uncertain. Germline assignment: CDR1 WNHNN and CDR2 SYGVQD (reference sequence). V was pared by 6 bases and J by 1 base, with 9 bases between. The CDR3 totals 13 residues. The CDR3 region has the DNA TGCGCCAGCAGGATGGACCAGAACACTGAAGCTTTCTTT. It encodes CASRMDQNTEAFF.

This clonotype has ten or more counts. This chain connects TRBV7-2 to TRBJ1-1; possible D gene TRBD1, 5 bases. CDR3 length: 14 amino acids. Trimming took off 3 bases at V and 7 bases at J, with 15 bases between the two ends. Germline V gene sequence: CDR1 SGHTA, CDR2 FQGNSA. CDR3 protein: CASSFELRDREAFF. The CDR3 coding sequence is TGTGCCAGCAGCTTTGAGTTGAGGGACCGTGAAGCTTTCTTT.

At least ten counts were recorded for this clonotype. The chain recombines TRBV5-1 with TRBJ1-1, with D perhaps matching TRBD1 (6 bases). Germline CDR1 and CDR2: SGHRS and YFSETQ. V was shortened by 2 bases and J by 12 bases, with 17 bases between the two germline ends. The CDR3 has 13 amino acids. The CDR3: CASSFQEQGLTFF. In DNA form, the CDR3 reads TGCGCCAGCAGCTTCCAAGAACAGGGATTGACTTTCTTT.

The V call is TRBV25-1, the J call TRBJ1-6; 11 bases match TRBD1. V shed 0 bases and J 11 bases; nucleotides not matched to a gene: 6. The CDR3 spans 16 residues. CDR1 is MGHDK, CDR2 SYGVNS, per germline. The CDR3, as DNA: TGTGCCAGCAGTGAATACGGACAGGGGGCGCTTACACCCCTCCACTTT. It codes for CASSEYGQGALTPLHF.

This clonotype came up a few times. The rearrangement links TRBV6-1 to TRBJ2-7, with 11 bases aligning to TRBD2. This CDR3 contains 17 residues. V was pared by 5 bases and J by 2 bases, with 11 bases of the junction left unmatched. The germline V gene has CDR1 MNHNS and CDR2 SASEGT. CDR3 coding DNA: TGTGCCAGCAGTCGTTTCCTTACTAGCGGGAGCCCCTACGAGCAGTACTTC. Translated: CASSRFLTSGSPYEQYF.

This clonotype was recorded a few times. The chain joins TRBV6-1 to TRBJ2-2; TRBD2 might be the D (7 bases). The CDR3 has 16 residues. Looked up from germline, CDR1 is MNHNS and CDR2 is SASEGT. Trimming took 8 bases from V and 8 from J, leaving 24 bases between them. The CDR3 nucleotides read TGTGCCAGCGTGTATAAAGGAGGGGGGGCGTATGGGGAGCTGTTTTTT. This gives the protein CASVYKGGGAYGELFF.

The sample holds a few counts of this clonotype. V is TRBV2 and J is TRBJ2-7; tentatively, D is TRBD2 (6 bases). Germline V gene data show CDR1 as SNHLY and CDR2 as FYNNEI. The ends were cut back, 8 bases at V and 2 bases at J, with 13 bases in the middle. The CDR3 runs 13 residues. The CDR3 DNA is TGTGCCAGCGGGGGGACCCTTCCCTACGAGCAGTACTTC. Its translation is CASGGTLPYEQYF.

The CDR3 DNA sequence: TGTGCCAGCTCACCAGGGGCTAGCGGGAGGCCGACGAGCTCCTACAATGAGCAGTTCTTC. Encoded protein: CASSPGASGRPTSSYNEQFF. The chain is built from TRBV18 and TRBJ2-1; 11 bases agree with TRBD2. The CDR3 length is 20 residues. Germline CDR1 reads KGHSH; CDR2 reads LQKENI. Trimming removed 2 bases from V and 0 bases from J; junction bases left unmatched: 12. The variable domain in full, with the rest retrieved from reference TRBV18 and TRBJ2-1, is NAGVMQNPRHLVRRRGQEARLRCSPMKGHSHVYWYRQLPEEGLKFMVYLQKENIIDESGMPKERFSAEFPKEGPSILRIQQVVRGDSAAYFCASSPGASGRPTSSYNEQFFGPGTRLTVL.

This clonotype appeared many times. CDR3 in DNA: TGTGCCAGCAGTCCGGGACTAGCGGGAGTAGCCAAAAACATTCAGTACTTC. It yields the protein CASSPGLAGVAKNIQYF. V gene TRBV6-2 or TRBV6-3 combines with J gene TRBJ2-4; 14 nucleotides line up with TRBD2. Losses at the gene ends were 5 bases for V and 0 bases for J; bases not matched to a gene: 3. The length of the CDR3 is 17 residues. Germline-derived CDR1 and CDR2 are MNHEY and SVGEGT.

In its sample, this clonotype was seen a few times. The chain carries TRBV20-1 and TRBJ2-7; D is possibly TRBD1 (6 bases). The CDR3 has 15 amino acids. V lost 1 base and J lost 0, with 13 bases in between. Germline CDR1 is DFQATT and CDR2 is SNEGSKA (reference sequence). The CDR3 nucleotides are TGCAGTGCTAGAGGGGGGCTCAAGAGCTCCTACGAGCAGTACTTC. Encoded protein: CSARGGLKSSYEQYF.

The table lists this clonotype with many counts. V is TRBV24-1 and J is TRBJ2-3; TRBD2 agrees at 10 bases. With V trimmed by 7 bases and J by 2 bases, 8 bases remained unmatched. The CDR3 length is 16 residues. Germline lookup yields CDR1 KGHDR and CDR2 SFDVKD. This CDR3 is CATRPTSGKNTDTQYF. The DNA for the CDR3 is TGTGCCACCAGACCTACTAGCGGGAAAAACACAGATACGCAGTATTTT.

For this clonotype: A single base separates this from a much larger clone, so it may be a read error. CDR3 region: CSAIHLGGGGDYEQYF. In DNA form, the CDR3 reads TGCAGTGCAATCCATCTCGGAGGCGGGGGAGACTACGAGCAGTACTTC. V gene TRBV20-1 combines with J gene TRBJ2-7, with TRBD2 identical over 7 bases. V lost 6 bases and J lost 3; bases outside the gene matches: 17. Germline lookup yields CDR1 DFQATT and CDR2 SNEGSKA (reference sequence). This CDR3 comprises 16 residues.

The gene calls are TRBV6-2 or TRBV6-3 and TRBJ2-2; the D gene is possibly TRBD2 (5 bases). This CDR3 spans 14 amino acids. Trimming took off 6 bases at V and 2 bases at J, with 10 bases between the two ends. CDR1 MNHEY and CDR2 SVGEGT come from the germline V gene. CDR3 nucleotides: TGTGCCAGCAGGGACTTCCATAACACCGGGGAGCTGTTTTTT. This translates into CASRDFHNTGELFF.